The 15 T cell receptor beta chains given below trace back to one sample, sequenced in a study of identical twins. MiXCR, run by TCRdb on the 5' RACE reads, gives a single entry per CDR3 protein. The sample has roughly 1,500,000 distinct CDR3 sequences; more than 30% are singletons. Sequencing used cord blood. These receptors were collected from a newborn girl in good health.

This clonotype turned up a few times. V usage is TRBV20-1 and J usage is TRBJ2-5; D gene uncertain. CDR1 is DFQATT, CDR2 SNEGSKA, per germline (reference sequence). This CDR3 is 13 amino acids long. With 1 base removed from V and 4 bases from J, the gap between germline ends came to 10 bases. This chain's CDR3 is CSARGQVGETQYF. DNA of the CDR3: TGCAGTGCTAGAGGGCAGGTGGGAGAGACCCAGTACTTC.

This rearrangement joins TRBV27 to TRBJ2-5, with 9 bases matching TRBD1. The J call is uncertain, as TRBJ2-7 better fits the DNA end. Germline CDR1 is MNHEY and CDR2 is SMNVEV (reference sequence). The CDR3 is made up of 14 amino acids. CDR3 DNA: TGTGCCAGCAGTTTTTGGGACAGGGTGGACGAGCAGTACTTC. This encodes CASSFWDRVDEQYF.

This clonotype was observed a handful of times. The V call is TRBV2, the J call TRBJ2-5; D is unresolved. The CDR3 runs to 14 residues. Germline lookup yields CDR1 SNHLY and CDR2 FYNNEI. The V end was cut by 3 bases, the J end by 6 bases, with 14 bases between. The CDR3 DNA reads TGTGCCAGCAGTGATGGGCCCCTAGGAAAGACCCAGTACTTC. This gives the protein CASSDGPLGKTQYF.

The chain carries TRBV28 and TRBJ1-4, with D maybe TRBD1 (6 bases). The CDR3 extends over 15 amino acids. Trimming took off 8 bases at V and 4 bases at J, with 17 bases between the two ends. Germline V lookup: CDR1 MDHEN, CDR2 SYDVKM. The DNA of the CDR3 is TGTGCCAGCGGTGGCTTTTCAGGGGATAATGAAAAACTGTTTTTT. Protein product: CASGGFSGDNEKLFF.

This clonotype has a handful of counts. CDR3 residues: CASSEGTSGYGYTF. The CDR3 bases are TGCGCCAGCAGCGAGGGGACATCCGGATATGGCTACACCTTC. The chain carries TRBV5-1 and TRBJ1-2, with a tentative D call TRBD1 (6 bases). From germline, CDR1 is SGHRS and CDR2 YFSETQ. The ends were cut back, 4 bases at V and 5 bases at J, with 15 bases in the middle. The CDR3 length is 14 residues.

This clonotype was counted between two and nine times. The CDR3 nucleotides are TGTGCCATCAGTGAGTCTAAGGGAGAACCGTACTTC. Translating it yields CAISESKGEPYF. The gene calls are TRBV10-3 and TRBJ2-4; weak D call: TRBD2 (5 bases). The CDR3 extends over 12 amino acids. V was clipped by 0 bases and J by 15 bases, with 12 bases between them. Germline CDR1 reads ENHRY; CDR2 reads SYGVKD.

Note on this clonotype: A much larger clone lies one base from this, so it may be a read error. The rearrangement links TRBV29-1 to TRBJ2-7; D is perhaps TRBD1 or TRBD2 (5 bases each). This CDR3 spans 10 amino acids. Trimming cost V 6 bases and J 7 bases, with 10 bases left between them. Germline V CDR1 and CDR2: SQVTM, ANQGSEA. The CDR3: CSVEDNEQYF. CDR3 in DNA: TGCAGCGTGGAGGACAATGAGCAGTACTTC.

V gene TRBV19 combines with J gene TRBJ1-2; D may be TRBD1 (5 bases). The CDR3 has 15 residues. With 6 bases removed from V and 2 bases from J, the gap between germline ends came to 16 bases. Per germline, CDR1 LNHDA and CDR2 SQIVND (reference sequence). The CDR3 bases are TGTGCCAGTAGCCTAAGTGGGACCGAGAACTATGGCTACACCTTC. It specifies CASSLSGTENYGYTF.

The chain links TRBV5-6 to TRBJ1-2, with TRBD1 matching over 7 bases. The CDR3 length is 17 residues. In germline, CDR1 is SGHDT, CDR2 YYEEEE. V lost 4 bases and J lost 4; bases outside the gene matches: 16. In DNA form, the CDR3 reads TGTGCCAGCAGCGCAGACAGGGACCCGTTGCTCGTCTATGGCTACACCTTC. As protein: CASSADRDPLLVYGYTF. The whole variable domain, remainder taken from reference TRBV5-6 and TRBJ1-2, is DAGVTQSPTHLIKTRGQQVTLRCSPKSGHDTVSWYQQALGQGPQFIFQYYEEEERQRGNFPDRFSGHQFPNYSSELNVNALLLGDSALYLCASSADRDPLLVYGYTFGSGTRLTVV.

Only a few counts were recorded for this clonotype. The CDR3 loop is CASSQTPGQGMNTEAFF. Written as DNA, the CDR3 is TGTGCCAGCAGCCAAACGCCGGGACAGGGGATGAACACTGAAGCTTTCTTT. The chain employs TRBV4-2 and TRBJ1-1; 10 nucleotides match TRBD1. This CDR3 is 17 amino acids long. The V and J ends lost 2 bases and 0 bases, in that order; junction bases with no gene match: 6. Germline CDR1 LGHNA, CDR2 YNFKEQ.

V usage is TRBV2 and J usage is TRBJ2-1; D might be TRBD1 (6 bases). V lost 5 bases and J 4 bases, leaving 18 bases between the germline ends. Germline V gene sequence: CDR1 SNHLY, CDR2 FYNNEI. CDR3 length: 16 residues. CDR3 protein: CASSSHRATYYNEQFF. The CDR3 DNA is TGTGCCAGCAGTTCACACAGGGCTACGTATTACAATGAGCAGTTCTTC. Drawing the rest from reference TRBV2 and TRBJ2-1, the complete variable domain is EPEVTQTPSHQVTQMGQEVILRCVPISNHLYFYWYRQILGQKVEFLVSFYNNEISEKSEIFDDQFSVERPDGSNFTLKIRSTKLEDSAMYFCASSSHRATYYNEQFFGPGTRLTVL.

CDR3 nucleotides: TGTGCCAGTCCCGGGACAGGGGGAGAGTACACTGAAGCTTTCTTT. Translation gives CASPGTGGEYTEAFF. The V gene is TRBV28, the J gene TRBJ1-1, with 11 bases lining up with TRBD1. The germline gives CDR1 MDHEN, CDR2 SYDVKM. The length of the CDR3 is 15 residues. With V trimmed by 9 bases and J by 3 bases, 9 bases remained unmatched.

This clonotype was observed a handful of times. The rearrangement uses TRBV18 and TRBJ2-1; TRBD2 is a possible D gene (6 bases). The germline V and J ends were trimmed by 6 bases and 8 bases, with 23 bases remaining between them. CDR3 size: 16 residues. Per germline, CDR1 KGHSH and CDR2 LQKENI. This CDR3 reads CASSRPSGGLVYEQFF. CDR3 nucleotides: TGTGCCAGCTCCCGCCCATCCGGGGGACTTGTCTATGAGCAGTTCTTC.

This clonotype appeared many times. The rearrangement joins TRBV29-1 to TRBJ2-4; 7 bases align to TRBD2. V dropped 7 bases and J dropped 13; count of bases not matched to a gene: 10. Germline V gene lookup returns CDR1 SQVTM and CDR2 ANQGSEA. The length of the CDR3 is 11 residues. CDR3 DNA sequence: TGCAGCGCACCGGGACTATGGGAGCAGTACTTC. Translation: CSAPGLWEQYF.

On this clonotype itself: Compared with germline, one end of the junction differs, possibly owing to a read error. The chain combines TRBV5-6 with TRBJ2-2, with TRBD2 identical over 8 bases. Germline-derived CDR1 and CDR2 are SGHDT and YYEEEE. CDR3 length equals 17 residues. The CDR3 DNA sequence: TGTGCCAGCAGCTTGGCGAGGGGACTAGGAGGCACCGGGGAGCTGTTCTTT. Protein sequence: CASSLARGLGGTGELFF. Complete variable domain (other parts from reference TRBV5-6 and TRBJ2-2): DAGVTQSPTHLIKTRGQQVTLRCSPKSGHDTVSWYQQALGQGPQFIFQYYEEEERQRGNFPDRFSGHQFPNYSSELNVNALLLGDSALYLCASSLARGLGGTGELFFGEGSRLTVL.